A single sample gave rise to the 23 T cell receptor beta chains below, sequenced in a study of blood T cell repertoires in COVID-19. TCRdb's copy holds only in-frame clones and misses some; the assay was immunoSEQ multiplex PCR. The sample has approximately 210,000 clones, around 82% seen once; the top ten hold under 3%. Specimen: peripheral blood. All receptors come from a man in his fifties with active or convalescent COVID-19.

This chain joins TRBV6-5 and TRBJ2-2, with TRBD1 as a possible D gene (5 bases). Per germline, CDR1 MNHEY and CDR2 SVGAGI. The CDR3 is made up of 15 amino acids. The germline V and J ends were trimmed by 6 bases and 1 base, with 12 bases remaining between them. The DNA of the CDR3 is TGTGCCAGCAGAAGGGGTTCCGGGAACACCGGGGAGCTGTTTTTT. The encoded protein is CASRRGSGNTGELFF.

The chain carries TRBV28 and TRBJ1-2; D is unclear. Looked up from germline, CDR1 is MDHEN and CDR2 is SYDVKM. V gave up 7 bases and J gave up 3 bases, with 15 bases separating them. The CDR3 is made up of 14 amino acids. The chain's CDR3 is CASTPGAGDYGYTF. Written as DNA, the CDR3 is TGTGCCAGCACCCCAGGTGCGGGTGACTATGGCTACACCTTC.

J is TRBJ1-5 and V is TRBV19; 7 nucleotides agree with TRBD1. The trim removed 11 bases at V and 6 bases at J, leaving 10 bases unmatched. CDR3 length: 13 residues. Germline CDR1 LNHDA, CDR2 SQIVND (reference sequence). CDR3 loop: CAGAGGLGQPQHF. The CDR3 DNA is TGTGCCGGGGCAGGGGGTCTGGGTCAGCCCCAGCATTTT.

The chain combines TRBV5-1 with TRBJ2-7; TRBD2 might be the D (5 bases). The CDR3 is 14 amino acids. The germline V and J ends were trimmed by 1 base and 5 bases, with 13 bases remaining between them. Germline V gene sequence: CDR1 SGHRS, CDR2 YFSETQ. The CDR3 DNA sequence: TGCGCCAGCAGCTTGAGGACTTCGGACGACGAGCAGTACTTC. The encoded protein is CASSLRTSDDEQYF.

The CDR3 sequence is CASSLETGPSYEQYF. The CDR3 nucleotides are TGTGCCAGCAGCTTAGAGACAGGGCCCTCCTACGAGCAGTACTTC. The chain is built from TRBV13 and TRBJ2-7; 7 bases agree with TRBD1. Per the germline V gene, CDR1 is PRHDT and CDR2 is FYEKMQ (reference sequence). Germline trimming cut 1 base from V and 0 bases from J; bases unmatched to any gene: 3. This CDR3 region has 15 residues.

V gene TRBV3-1 (or the pseudogene TRBV3-2) combines with J gene TRBJ1-2; 7 bases fit TRBD1. V trimming: 4 bases; J trimming: 0 bases; junction bases outside the gene matches: 5. CDR3 length equals 15 residues. Germline loops: CDR1 LGHDT, CDR2 YNNKEL (reference sequence). CDR3 amino acids: CASSPSDRANYGYTF. The CDR3 DNA reads as TGTGCCAGCAGCCCGTCTGACAGGGCTAACTATGGCTACACCTTC.

The chain uses TRBV19 and TRBJ2-1, with 10 bases fitting TRBD1. This CDR3 has 13 residues. CDR1 and CDR2 from the germline V gene are LNHDA and SQIVND (reference sequence). Trimming took 8 bases from V and 8 from J; bases not matched to a gene: 6. CDR3 bases: TGTGCCAGTGCCGGGACAGGGGAGGATGAGCAGTTCTTC. It yields the protein CASAGTGEDEQFF. Full variable domain (missing parts from reference TRBV19 and TRBJ2-1): DGGITQSPKYLFRKEGQNVTLSCEQNLNHDAMYWYRQDPGQGLRLIYYSQIVNDFQKGDIAEGYSVSREKKESFPLTVTSAQKNPTAFYLCASAGTGEDEQFFGPGTRLTVL.

V gene TRBV7-9 combines with J gene TRBJ1-2, with 7 nucleotides matching TRBD1. Germline CDR1 reads SEHNR; CDR2 reads FQNEAQ (reference sequence). The CDR3 is 16 residues long. Losses at the gene ends were 2 bases for V and 3 bases for J; bases not matched to a gene: 9. Here the CDR3 reads CASSLRGPGADYGYTF. The DNA for the CDR3 is TGTGCCAGCAGCTTAAGGGGGCCAGGGGCTGACTATGGCTACACCTTC.

V gene TRBV6-5 combines with J gene TRBJ1-2; 11 nucleotides align to TRBD1. J was trimmed by 5 bases and V by 6 bases; bases with no gene match: 5. The CDR3 runs 14 residues. From germline, CDR1 is MNHEY and CDR2 SVGAGI. For the CDR3, the DNA is TGTGCCAGCAGGAGGGACAGGGGGTCGTATGGCTACACCTTC. Translating it yields CASRRDRGSYGYTF.

This clone was observed a handful of times. This rearrangement joins TRBV2 to TRBJ1-5; tentative D call: TRBD1 (5 bases). Germline loops: CDR1 SNHLY, CDR2 FYNNEI. The CDR3 has 13 amino acids. The germline V and J ends were trimmed by 4 bases and 15 bases, with 19 bases remaining between them. The CDR3 DNA follows: TGTGCCAGCAGTGCTGGGGACTTTTTTAATTTGCATTTT. It codes for CASSAGDFFNLHF.

The genes are TRBV6-5 and TRBJ1-2, with 8 bases matching TRBD1. This CDR3 has 13 residues. The germline V gene encodes CDR1 MNHEY and CDR2 SVGAGI. J was trimmed by 6 bases and V by 8 bases; bases with no gene match: 8. CDR3 nucleotide sequence: TGTGCCAGCTGGACAGGGAGGGCGGATGGCTACACCTTC. Residues: CASWTGRADGYTF.

The chain combines TRBV27 with TRBJ2-1, with 7 bases that match TRBD1. In germline, CDR1 is MNHEY, CDR2 SMNVEV (reference sequence). The CDR3 consists of 14 residues. Trimming took 4 bases from V and 4 from J; bases not matched to a gene: 4. The DNA for the CDR3 is TGTGCCAGCAGTTCCGCACAGGGGTACAATGAGCAGTTCTTC. This gives the protein CASSSAQGYNEQFF.

V and J are TRBV5-6 and TRBJ1-1; D is possibly TRBD1 (5 bases). The CDR3 consists of 14 residues. Trimming cost V 2 bases and J 1 base, with 9 bases left between them. Germline lookup yields CDR1 SGHDT and CDR2 YYEEEE. CDR3 coding DNA: TGTGCCAGCAGCTTCCAGGGTAGGAACACTGAAGCTTTCTTT. It yields the protein CASSFQGRNTEAFF.

The chain has TRBV3-1 (or the pseudogene TRBV3-2) and TRBJ2-2; tentative D call: TRBD1 (5 bases). Trimming pared 0 bases from V and 6 bases from J, leaving 8 bases between. The germline V gene encodes CDR1 LGHDT and CDR2 YNNKEL (reference sequence). CDR3 size: 14 residues. CDR3: CASSQDLGAGELFF. CDR3 DNA sequence: TGTGCCAGCAGCCAAGATCTAGGGGCCGGGGAGCTGTTTTTT.

The rearrangement links TRBV11-3 to TRBJ2-1; D unresolved. CDR1 is SGHNT and CDR2 is YENEEA in the germline V gene. The germline V and J ends were trimmed by 2 bases and 1 base, with 6 bases remaining between them. The CDR3 spans 14 residues. As DNA, the CDR3 is TGTGCCAGCAGCTTATCGGGTTCCTACAATGAGCAGTTCTTC. Protein product: CASSLSGSYNEQFF.

The rearrangement uses TRBV12-3 or TRBV12-4 and TRBJ2-1; TRBD2 might be the D (5 bases). With 1 base removed from V and 9 bases from J, the gap between germline ends came to 10 bases. The CDR3 contains 13 residues. DNA of the CDR3: TGTGCCAGCAGTTTAGGCGGGTGGACTGAGCAGTTCTTC. This translates into CASSLGGWTEQFF.

The chain recombines TRBV7-9 with TRBJ1-6, with D possibly TRBD1 on 5 matching bases. The CDR3 extends over 17 amino acids. V was clipped by 3 bases and J by 6 bases, with 18 bases between them. From germline, CDR1 is SEHNR and CDR2 FQNEAQ (reference sequence). The CDR3 is CASSFAQGRSLNSPLHF. The DNA of the CDR3 is TGTGCCAGCAGCTTCGCCCAGGGTCGTTCCCTTAATTCACCCCTCCACTTT.

The chain links TRBV19 to TRBJ2-2; the D is unclear. The germline CDR1 and CDR2 sequences are LNHDA and SQIVND (reference sequence). The germline V and J ends were trimmed by 5 bases and 7 bases, with 11 bases remaining between them. The length of the CDR3 is 13 residues. The CDR3 nucleotides are TGTGCCAGTAGTCCCGGGTTGGACGGGGAGCTGTTTTTT. Its protein is CASSPGLDGELFF. Supplemented by reference TRBV19 and TRBJ2-2, the full variable domain reads DGGITQSPKYLFRKEGQNVTLSCEQNLNHDAMYWYRQDPGQGLRLIYYSQIVNDFQKGDIAEGYSVSREKKESFPLTVTSAQKNPTAFYLCASSPGLDGELFFGEGSRLTVL.

This clone occurred once. The chain joins TRBV2 to TRBJ1-1, with TRBD1 matching 11 bases. The CDR3 length is 15 residues. V dropped 6 bases and J dropped 4; count of bases not matched to a gene: 7. Germline CDR1 reads SNHLY; CDR2 reads FYNNEI. CDR3 DNA: TGTGCCAGCAGAACCGGGACAGGGGGAGGCACTGAAGCTTTCTTT. Protein sequence: CASRTGTGGGTEAFF.

J is TRBJ1-1 and V is TRBV29-1; D is undetermined. V was pared by 3 bases and J by 0 bases, with 5 bases between. CDR1 and CDR2 from the germline V gene are SQVTM and ANQGSEA. CDR3 length: 12 residues. CDR3 coding DNA: TGCAGCGTTGACAGGATGAACACTGAAGCTTTCTTT. It specifies CSVDRMNTEAFF.

This chain uses TRBV7-2 with TRBJ2-3; D ambiguous. The germline CDR1 and CDR2 sequences are SGHTA and FQGNSA. The CDR3 is 14 amino acids. V gave up 5 bases and J gave up 0 bases, with 9 bases separating them. The CDR3 DNA reads TGTGCCAGCAGCCCGTGGGCCAGCACAGATACGCAGTATTTT. It translates to CASSPWASTDTQYF.

The chain carries TRBV18 and TRBJ1-2, with 7 bases identical to TRBD1. The CDR3 runs to 14 residues. Germline values: CDR1 KGHSH, CDR2 LQKENI. The J segment lost 6 bases and the V segment lost 3 bases, leaving 7 bases of the junction unmatched. The CDR3 DNA sequence: TGTGCCAGCTCACCCCAGACAGGGACTCATGGCTACACCTTC. Translation: CASSPQTGTHGYTF.

The V and J genes are TRBV27 and TRBJ2-3; 7 bases map to TRBD1. V gave up 2 bases and J gave up 1 base; unmatched junction bases: 12. Germline assignment: CDR1 MNHEY and CDR2 SMNVEV (reference sequence). CDR3 size: 18 residues. The CDR3 sequence: CASSLNRGGGVGTDTQYF. The CDR3 nucleotides are TGTGCCAGCAGTTTAAACAGGGGTGGTGGTGTTGGCACAGATACGCAGTATTTT.